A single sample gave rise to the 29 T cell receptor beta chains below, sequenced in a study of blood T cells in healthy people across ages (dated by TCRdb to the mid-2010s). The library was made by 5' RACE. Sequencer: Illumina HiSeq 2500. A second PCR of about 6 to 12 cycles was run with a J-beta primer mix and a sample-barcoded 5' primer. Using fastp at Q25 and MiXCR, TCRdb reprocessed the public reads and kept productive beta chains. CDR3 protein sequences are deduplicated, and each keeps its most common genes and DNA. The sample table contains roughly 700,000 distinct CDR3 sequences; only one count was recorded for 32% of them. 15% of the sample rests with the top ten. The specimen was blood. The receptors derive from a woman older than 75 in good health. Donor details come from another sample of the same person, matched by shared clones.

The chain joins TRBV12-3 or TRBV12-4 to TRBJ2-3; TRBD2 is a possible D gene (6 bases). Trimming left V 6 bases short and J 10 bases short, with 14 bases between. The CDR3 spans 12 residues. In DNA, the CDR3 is TGTGCCAGCAGATTGGGGGGAAATGCGCAGTATTTT. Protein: CASRLGGNAQYF.

DNA of the CDR3: TGTGCCAGCAGCTTAGGATTACAACAAGGGTTCGATACGCAGTATTTT. Protein: CASSLGLQQGFDTQYF. V usage is TRBV7-2 and J usage is TRBJ2-3; D not certain. Trimming took 1 base from V and 6 from J, leaving 17 bases between them. CDR1 and CDR2 from the germline V gene are SGHTA and FQGNSA. The CDR3 sequence is 16 residues long.

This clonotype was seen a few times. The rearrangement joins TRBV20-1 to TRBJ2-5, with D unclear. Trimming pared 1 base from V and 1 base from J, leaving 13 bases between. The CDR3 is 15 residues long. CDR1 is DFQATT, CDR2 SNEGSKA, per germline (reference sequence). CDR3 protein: CSARVPADSQETQYF. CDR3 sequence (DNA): TGCAGTGCTAGAGTCCCCGCGGATAGCCAAGAGACCCAGTACTTC.

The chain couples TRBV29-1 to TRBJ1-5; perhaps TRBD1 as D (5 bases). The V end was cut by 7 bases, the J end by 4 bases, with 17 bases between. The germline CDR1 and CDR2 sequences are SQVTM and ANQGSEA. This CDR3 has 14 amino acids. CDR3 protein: CSARSAGLNQPQHF. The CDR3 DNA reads TGCAGCGCTCGCAGCGCAGGGCTAAATCAGCCCCAGCATTTT.

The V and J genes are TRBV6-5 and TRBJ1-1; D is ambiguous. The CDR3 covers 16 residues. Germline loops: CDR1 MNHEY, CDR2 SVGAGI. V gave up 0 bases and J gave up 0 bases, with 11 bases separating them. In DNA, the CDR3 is TGTGCCAGCAGTTACTCGGGTGGGAGCATGAACACTGAAGCTTTCTTT. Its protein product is CASSYSGGSMNTEAFF.

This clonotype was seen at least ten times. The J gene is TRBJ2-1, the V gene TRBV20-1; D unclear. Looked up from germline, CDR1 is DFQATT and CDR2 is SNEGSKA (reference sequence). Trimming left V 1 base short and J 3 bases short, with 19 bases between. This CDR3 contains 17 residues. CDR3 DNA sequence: TGCAGTGCTAGAGGCGGTCCCGGGTCGCGGATCTACAATGAGCAGTTCTTC. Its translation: CSARGGPGSRIYNEQFF.

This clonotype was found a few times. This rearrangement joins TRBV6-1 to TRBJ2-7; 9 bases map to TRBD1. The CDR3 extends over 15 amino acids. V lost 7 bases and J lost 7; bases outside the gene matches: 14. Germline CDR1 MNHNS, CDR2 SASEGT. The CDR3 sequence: CASKSGQGSYNEQYF. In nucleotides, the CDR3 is TGTGCCAGCAAATCGGGACAGGGCTCCTACAATGAGCAGTACTTC.

Here the CDR3 reads CASSDRGLGTEAFF. CDR3 sequence (DNA): TGTGCCAGCAGTGACAGGGGGCTGGGCACTGAAGCTTTCTTT. The rearrangement links TRBV6-1 to TRBJ1-1; 8 positions agree with TRBD1. The CDR3 has 14 residues. Germline assignment: CDR1 MNHNS and CDR2 SASEGT. The junction had 4 bases not matched to a gene; V was cut back by 3 bases and J by 4 bases.

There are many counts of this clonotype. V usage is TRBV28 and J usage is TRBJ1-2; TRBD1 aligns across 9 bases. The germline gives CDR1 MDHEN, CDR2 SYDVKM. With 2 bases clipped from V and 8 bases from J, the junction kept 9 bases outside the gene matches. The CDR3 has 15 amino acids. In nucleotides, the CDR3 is TGTGCCAGCAGTTTACCCGCCGGGACAGGGAGCGGCTACACCTTC. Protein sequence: CASSLPAGTGSGYTF.

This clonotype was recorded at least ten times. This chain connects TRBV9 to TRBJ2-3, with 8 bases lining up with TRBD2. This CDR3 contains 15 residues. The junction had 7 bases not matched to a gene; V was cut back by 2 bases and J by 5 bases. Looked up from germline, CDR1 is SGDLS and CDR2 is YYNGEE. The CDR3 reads CASSVRLAREDTQYF. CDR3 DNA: TGTGCCAGCAGCGTCCGACTAGCGCGGGAAGATACGCAGTATTTT.

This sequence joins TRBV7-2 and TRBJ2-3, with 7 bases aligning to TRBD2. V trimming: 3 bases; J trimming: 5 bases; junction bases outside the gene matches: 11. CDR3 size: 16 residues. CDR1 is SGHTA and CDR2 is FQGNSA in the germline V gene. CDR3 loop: CASSFQLAVRRDTQYF. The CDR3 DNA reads TGTGCCAGCAGCTTCCAGCTAGCGGTCCGCCGAGATACGCAGTATTTT.

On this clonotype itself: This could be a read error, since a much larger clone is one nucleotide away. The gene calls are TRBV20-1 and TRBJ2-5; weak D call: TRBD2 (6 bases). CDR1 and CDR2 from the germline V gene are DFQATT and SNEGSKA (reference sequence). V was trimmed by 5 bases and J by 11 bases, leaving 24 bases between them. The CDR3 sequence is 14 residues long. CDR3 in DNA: TGCAGTGCTGTGACTAGTCCTAGCAACAATGAGCAGTACTTC. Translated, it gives CSAVTSPSNNEQYF.

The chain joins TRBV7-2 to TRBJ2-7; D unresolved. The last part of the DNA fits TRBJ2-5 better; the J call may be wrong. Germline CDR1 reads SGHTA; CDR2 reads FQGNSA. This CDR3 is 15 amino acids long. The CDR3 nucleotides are TGTGCCAGCAGCTTAGCGGTGTCGGCGCGGGAGACCCAGTACTTC. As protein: CASSLAVSARETQYF.

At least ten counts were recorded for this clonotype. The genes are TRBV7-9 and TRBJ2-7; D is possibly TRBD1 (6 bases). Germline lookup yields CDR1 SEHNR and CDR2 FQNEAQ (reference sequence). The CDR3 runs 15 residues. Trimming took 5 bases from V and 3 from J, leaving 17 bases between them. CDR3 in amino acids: CASSQQTGINYEQYF. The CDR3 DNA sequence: TGTGCCAGCAGCCAGCAAACAGGGATCAACTACGAGCAGTACTTC.

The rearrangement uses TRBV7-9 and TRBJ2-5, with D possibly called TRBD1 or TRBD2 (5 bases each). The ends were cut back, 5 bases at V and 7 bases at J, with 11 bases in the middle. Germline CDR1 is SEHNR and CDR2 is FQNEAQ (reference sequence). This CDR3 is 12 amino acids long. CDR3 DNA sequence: TGTGCCAGCAGCCCGGGGCACTGGACCCAGTACTTC. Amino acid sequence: CASSPGHWTQYF.

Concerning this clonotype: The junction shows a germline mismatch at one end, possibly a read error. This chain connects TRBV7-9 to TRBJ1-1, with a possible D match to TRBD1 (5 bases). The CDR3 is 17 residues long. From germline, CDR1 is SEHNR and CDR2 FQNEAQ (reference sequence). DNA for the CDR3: TGTGCCAGCAGCTTAGGGCAGGGTCGGAGAATGAACACTGGAGCTTTCTTT. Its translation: CASSLGQGRRMNTGAFF.

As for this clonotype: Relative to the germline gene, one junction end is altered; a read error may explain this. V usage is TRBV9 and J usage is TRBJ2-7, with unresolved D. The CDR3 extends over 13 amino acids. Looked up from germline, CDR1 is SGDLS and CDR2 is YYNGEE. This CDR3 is CASSVEGTYKQYF. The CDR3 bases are TGTGCCAGCAGCGTAGAGGGAACCTACAAGCAGTACTTC. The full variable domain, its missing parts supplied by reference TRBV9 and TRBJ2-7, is DSGVTQTPKHLITATGQRVTLRCSPRSGDLSVYWYQQSLDQGLQFLIQYYNGEERAKGNILERFSAQQFPDLHSELNLSSLELGDSALYFCASSVEGTYKQYFGPGTRLTVT.

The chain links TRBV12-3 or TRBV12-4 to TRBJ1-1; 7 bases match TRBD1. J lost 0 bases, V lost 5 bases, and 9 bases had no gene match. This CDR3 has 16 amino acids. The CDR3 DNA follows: TGTGCCAGCAGTACGCCGACAGGGCCGATGAACACTGAAGCTTTCTTT. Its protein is CASSTPTGPMNTEAFF.

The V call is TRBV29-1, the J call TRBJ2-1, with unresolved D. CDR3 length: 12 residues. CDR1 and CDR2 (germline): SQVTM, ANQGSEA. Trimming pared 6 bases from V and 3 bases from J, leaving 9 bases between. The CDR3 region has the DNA TGCAGCGTAGAGACTCACTACAATGAGCAGTTCTTC. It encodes CSVETHYNEQFF.

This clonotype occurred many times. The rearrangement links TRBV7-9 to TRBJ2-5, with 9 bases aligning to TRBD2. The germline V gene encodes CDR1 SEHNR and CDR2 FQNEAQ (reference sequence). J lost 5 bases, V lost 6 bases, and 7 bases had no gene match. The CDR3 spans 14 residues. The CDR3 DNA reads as TGTGCCAGCAGTGTGGTAGCGGGGGATGAGACCCAGTACTTC. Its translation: CASSVVAGDETQYF.

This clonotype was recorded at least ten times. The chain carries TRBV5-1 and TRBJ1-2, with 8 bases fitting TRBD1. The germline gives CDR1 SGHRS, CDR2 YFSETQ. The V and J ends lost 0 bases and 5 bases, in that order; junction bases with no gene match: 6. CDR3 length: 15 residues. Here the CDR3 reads CASSLGGQGRYGYTF. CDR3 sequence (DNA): TGCGCCAGCAGCTTGGGAGGACAGGGACGGTATGGCTACACCTTC.

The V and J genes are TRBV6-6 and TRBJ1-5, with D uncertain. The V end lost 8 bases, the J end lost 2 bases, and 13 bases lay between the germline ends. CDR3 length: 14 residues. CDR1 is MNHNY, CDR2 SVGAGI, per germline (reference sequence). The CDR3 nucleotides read TGTGCCAGCGCCTTGTCGTCCGGCAATCAGCCCCAGCATTTT. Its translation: CASALSSGNQPQHF.

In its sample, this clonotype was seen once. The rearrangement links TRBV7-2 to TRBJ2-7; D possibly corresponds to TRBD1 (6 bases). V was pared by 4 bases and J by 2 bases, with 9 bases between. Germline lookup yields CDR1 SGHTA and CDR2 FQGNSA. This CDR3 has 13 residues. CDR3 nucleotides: TGTGCCAGCAGCTGGGGGCCAACCTACGAGCAGTACTTC. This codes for CASSWGPTYEQYF.

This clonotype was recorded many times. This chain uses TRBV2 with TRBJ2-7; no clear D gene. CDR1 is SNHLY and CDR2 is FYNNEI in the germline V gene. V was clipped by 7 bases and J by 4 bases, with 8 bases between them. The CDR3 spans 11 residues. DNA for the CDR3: TGTGCCAGCACCCAAGGGTACGAGCAGTACTTC. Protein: CASTQGYEQYF.

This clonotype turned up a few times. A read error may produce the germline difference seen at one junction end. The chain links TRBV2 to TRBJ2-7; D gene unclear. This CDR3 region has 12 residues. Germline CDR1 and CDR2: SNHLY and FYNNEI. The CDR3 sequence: CAGRPDNYEQYF. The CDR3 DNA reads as TGTGCCGGCAGACCCGACAACTACGAGCAGTACTTC.

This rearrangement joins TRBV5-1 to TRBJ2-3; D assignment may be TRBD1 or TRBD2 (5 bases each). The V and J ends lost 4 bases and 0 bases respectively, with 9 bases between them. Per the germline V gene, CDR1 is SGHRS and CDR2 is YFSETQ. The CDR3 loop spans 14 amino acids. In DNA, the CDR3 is TGCGCCAGCAGCCGTAGGGACAGCACAGATACGCAGTATTTT. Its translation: CASSRRDSTDTQYF.

CDR3 sequence (DNA): TGTGCCAGCAGCGGGACAGGGTCAGATACGCAGTATTTT. The encoded protein is CASSGTGSDTQYF. The chain combines TRBV5-4 with TRBJ2-3, with 9 bases matching TRBD1. Germline V lookup: CDR1 SGHNT, CDR2 YYREEE (reference sequence). The V gene end was trimmed by 4 bases and the J gene end by 4 bases; junction bases not matched to a gene: 1. This CDR3 is 13 amino acids long.

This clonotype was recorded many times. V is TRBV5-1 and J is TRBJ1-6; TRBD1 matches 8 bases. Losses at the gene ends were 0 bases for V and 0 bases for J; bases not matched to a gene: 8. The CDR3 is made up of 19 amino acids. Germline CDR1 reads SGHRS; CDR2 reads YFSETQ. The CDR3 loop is CASSLDGQGPTSYNSPLHF. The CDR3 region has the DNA TGCGCCAGCAGCTTGGATGGACAGGGACCGACCTCCTATAATTCACCCCTCCACTTT.

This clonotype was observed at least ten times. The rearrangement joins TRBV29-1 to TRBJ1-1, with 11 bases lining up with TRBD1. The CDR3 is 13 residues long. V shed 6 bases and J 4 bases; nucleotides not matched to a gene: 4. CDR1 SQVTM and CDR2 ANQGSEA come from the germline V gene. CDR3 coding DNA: TGCAGCGTGTGGACAGGGGGCCTCACTGAAGCTTTCTTT. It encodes CSVWTGGLTEAFF.